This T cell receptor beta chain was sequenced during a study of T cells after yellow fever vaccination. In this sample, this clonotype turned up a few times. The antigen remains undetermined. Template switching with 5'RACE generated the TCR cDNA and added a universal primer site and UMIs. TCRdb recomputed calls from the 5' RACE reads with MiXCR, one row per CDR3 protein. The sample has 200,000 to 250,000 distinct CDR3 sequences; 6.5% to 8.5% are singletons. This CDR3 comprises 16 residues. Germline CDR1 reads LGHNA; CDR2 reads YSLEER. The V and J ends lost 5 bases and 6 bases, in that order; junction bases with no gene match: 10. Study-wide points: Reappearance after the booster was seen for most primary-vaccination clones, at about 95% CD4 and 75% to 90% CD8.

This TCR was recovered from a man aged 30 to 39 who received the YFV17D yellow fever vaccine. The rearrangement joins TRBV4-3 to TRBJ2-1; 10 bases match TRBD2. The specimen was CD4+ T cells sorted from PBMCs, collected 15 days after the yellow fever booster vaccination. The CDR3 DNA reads TGCGCCAGCAGCGTTGAATGGACTAGCGGTACCAATGAGCAGTTCTTC. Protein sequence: CASSVEWTSGTNEQFF.